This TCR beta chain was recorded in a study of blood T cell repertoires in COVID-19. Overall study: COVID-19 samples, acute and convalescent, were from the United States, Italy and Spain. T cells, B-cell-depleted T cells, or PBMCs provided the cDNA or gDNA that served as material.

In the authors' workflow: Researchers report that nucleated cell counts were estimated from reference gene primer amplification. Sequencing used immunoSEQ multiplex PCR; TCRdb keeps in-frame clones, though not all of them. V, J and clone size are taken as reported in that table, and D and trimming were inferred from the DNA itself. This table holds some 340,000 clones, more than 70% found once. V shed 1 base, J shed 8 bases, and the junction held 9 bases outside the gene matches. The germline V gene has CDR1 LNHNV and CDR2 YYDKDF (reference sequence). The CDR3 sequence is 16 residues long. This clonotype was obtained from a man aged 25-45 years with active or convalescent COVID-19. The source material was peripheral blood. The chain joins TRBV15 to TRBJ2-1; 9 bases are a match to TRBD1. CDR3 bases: TGTGCCACCAGCAGAGGAAGACAGGGGGTTGGCCATGAGCAGTTCTTC. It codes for CATSRGRQGVGHEQFF. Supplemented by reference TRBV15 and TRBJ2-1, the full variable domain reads DAMVIQNPRYQVTQFGKPVTLSCSQTLNHNVMYWYQQKSSQAPKLLFHYYDKDFNNEADTPDNFQSRRPNTSFCFLDIRSPGLGDTAMYLCATSRGRQGVGHEQFFGPGTRLTVL.